Sequencing of this TCR beta chain was carried out in a study of T cells after yellow fever vaccination. In this sample, this clonotype turned up a few times. TCRdb itself ran the 5' RACE reads through MiXCR, one entry per CDR3 protein. Of 300,000 to 350,000 distinct CDR3 sequences detected, around 4.5% appear once; the ten largest clones hold approximately 19%. This CDR3 has 14 residues. The germline V gene encodes CDR1 MGHDK and CDR2 SYGVNS. V trimming: 7 bases; J trimming: 5 bases; junction bases outside the gene matches: 5. The clonotype originates from a man aged 18 to 30 who received the YFV17D yellow fever vaccine. The sample in question was PBMCs, obtained 15 days after the yellow fever booster vaccination. V gene TRBV25-1 combines with J gene TRBJ1-4; 9 bases are a match to TRBD1. The CDR3 sequence: CASTPGTGNEKLFF. CDR3 DNA sequence: TGTGCCAGCACTCCGGGGACAGGGAATGAAAAACTGTTTTTT.